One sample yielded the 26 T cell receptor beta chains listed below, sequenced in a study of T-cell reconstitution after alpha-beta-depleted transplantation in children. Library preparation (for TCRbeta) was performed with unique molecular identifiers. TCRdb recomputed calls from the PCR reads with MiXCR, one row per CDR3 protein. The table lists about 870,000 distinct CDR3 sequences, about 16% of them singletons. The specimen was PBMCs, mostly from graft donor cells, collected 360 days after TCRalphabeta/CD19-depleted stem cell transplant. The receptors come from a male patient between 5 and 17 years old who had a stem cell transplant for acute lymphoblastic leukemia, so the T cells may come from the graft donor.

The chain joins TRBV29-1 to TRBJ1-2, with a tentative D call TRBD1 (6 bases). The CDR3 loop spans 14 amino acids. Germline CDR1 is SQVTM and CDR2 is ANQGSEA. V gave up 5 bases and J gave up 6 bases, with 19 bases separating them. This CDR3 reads CSVTIYREGDGYTF. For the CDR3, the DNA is TGCAGCGTTACCATATACAGGGAAGGGGATGGCTACACCTTC.

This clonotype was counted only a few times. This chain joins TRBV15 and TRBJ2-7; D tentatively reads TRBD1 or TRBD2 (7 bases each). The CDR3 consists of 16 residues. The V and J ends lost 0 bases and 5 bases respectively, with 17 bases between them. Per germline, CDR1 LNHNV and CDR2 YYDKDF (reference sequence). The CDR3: CATSRDYDRAGDEQYF. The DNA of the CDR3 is TGTGCCACCAGCAGAGATTATGACAGGGCGGGGGACGAGCAGTACTTC.

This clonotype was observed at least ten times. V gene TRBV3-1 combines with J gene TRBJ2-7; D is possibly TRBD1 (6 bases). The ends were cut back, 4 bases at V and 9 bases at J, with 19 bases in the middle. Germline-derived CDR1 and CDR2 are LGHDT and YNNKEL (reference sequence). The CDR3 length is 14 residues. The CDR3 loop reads CASSPRAAGAAQYF. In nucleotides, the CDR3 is TGTGCCAGCAGCCCTAGAGCGGCAGGGGCGGCGCAGTACTTC.

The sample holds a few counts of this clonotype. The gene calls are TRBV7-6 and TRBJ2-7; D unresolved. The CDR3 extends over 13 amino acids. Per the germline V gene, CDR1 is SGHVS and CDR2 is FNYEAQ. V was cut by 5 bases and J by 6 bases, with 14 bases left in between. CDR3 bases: TGTGCCAGCAGCCTCACTATTCTAGGCGAGCAGTACTTC. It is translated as CASSLTILGEQYF.

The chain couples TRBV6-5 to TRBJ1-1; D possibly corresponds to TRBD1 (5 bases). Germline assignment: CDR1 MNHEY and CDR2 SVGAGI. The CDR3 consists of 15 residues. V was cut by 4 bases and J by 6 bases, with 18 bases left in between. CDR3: CASSSFTTEGAEAFF. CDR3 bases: TGTGCCAGCAGTTCCTTTACGACAGAAGGGGCTGAAGCTTTCTTT.

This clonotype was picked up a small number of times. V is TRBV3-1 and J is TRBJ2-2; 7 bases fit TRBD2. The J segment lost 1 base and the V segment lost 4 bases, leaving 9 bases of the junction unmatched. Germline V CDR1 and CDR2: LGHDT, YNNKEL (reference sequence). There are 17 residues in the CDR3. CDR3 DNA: TGTGCCAGCAGCCCCTTCCCAGCGGGACGGAACACCGGGGAGCTGTTTTTT. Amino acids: CASSPFPAGRNTGELFF.

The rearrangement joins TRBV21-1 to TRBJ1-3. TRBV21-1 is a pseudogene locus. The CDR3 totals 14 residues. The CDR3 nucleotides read TGTGCCAGCAGCCTGGGGATTATTGGAAACACCATATATTTT. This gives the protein CASSLGIIGNTIYF.

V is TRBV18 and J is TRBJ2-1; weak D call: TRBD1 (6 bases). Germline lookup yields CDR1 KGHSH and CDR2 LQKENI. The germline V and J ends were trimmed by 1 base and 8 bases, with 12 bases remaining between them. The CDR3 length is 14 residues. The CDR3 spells CASSPQAGDHEQFF. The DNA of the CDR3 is TGTGCCAGCTCACCACAGGCAGGGGACCATGAGCAGTTCTTC.

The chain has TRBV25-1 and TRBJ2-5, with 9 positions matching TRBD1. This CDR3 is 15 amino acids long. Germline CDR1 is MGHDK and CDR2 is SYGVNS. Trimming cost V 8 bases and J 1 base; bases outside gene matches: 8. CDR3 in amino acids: CASAVGQGAQETQYF. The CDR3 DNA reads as TGTGCCAGCGCGGTGGGACAGGGAGCCCAAGAGACCCAGTACTTC.

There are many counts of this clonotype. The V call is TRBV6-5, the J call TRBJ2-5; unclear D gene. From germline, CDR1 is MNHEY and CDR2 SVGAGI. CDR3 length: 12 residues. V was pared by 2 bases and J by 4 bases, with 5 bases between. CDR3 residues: CASSYGRETQYF. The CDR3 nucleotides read TGTGCCAGCAGTTACGGTAGAGAGACCCAGTACTTC.

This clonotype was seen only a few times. The CDR3 region has the DNA TGTGCCAGCAGTTACTCACCAGGGGGTGGCTCTGGAAACACCATATATTTT. Amino acid sequence: CASSYSPGGGSGNTIYF. The chain recombines TRBV6-5 with TRBJ1-3; TRBD1 aligns across 7 bases. This CDR3 is built from 17 residues. V dropped 0 bases and J dropped 0; count of bases not matched to a gene: 5. CDR1 is MNHEY and CDR2 is SVGAGI in the germline V gene.

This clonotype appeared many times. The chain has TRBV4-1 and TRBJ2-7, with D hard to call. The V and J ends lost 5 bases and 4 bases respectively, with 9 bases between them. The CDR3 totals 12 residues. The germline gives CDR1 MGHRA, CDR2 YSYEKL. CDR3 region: CASSDSRYEQYF. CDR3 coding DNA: TGCGCCAGCAGCGATAGCAGATACGAGCAGTACTTC.

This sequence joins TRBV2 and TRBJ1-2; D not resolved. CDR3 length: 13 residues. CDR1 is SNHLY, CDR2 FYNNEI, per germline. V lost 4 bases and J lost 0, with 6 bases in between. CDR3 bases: TGTGCCAGCAGTGCATCAGCTAACTATGGCTACACCTTC. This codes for CASSASANYGYTF.

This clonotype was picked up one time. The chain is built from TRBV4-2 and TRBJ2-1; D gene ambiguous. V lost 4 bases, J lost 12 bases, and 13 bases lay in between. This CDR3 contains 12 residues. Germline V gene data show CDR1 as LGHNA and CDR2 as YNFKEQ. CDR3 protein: CASSRPDSLQFF. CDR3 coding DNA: TGTGCCAGCAGCCGACCGGATAGCCTGCAGTTCTTC.

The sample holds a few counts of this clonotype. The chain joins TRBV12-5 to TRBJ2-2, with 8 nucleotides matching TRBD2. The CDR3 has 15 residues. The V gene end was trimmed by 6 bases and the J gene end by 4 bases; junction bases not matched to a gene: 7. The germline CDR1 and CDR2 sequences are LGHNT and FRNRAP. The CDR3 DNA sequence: TGTGCTAGTGGCTACACTAGCGGCCTCACCGGGGAGCTGTTTTTT. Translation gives CASGYTSGLTGELFF.

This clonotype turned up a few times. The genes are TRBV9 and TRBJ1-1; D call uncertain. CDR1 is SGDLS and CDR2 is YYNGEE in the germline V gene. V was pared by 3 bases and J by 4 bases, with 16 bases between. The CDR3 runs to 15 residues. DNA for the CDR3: TGTGCCAGCAGCGCCCGTCGTGGGGAGGGCACTGAAGCTTTCTTT. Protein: CASSARRGEGTEAFF.

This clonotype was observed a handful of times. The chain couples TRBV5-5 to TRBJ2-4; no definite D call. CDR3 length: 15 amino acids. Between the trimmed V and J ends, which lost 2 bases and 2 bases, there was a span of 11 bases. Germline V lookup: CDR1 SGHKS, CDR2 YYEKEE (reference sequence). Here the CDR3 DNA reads TGTGCCAGCAGCTTTCGTAGGGATCCCAAAAACATTCAGTACTTC. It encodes CASSFRRDPKNIQYF.

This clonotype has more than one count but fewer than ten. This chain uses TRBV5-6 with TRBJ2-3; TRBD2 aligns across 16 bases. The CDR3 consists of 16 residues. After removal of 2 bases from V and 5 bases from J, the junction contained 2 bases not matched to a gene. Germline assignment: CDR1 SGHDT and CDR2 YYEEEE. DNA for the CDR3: TGTGCCAGCAGCTTCGGGACTAGCGGGAGGGAAGATACGCAGTATTTT. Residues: CASSFGTSGREDTQYF.

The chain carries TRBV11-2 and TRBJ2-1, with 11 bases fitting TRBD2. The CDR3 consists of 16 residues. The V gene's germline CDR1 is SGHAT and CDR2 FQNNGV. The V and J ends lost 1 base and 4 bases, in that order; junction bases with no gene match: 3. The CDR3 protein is CASSLGGLAEYNEQFF. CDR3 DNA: TGTGCCAGCAGCTTAGGGGGACTAGCGGAATACAATGAGCAGTTCTTC.

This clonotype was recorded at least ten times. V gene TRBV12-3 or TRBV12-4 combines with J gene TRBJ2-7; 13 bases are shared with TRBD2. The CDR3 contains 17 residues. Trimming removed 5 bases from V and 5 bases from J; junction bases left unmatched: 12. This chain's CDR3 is CASSTGLAGESSNEQYF. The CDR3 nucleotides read TGTGCCAGCAGTACAGGACTAGCGGGAGAAAGTAGCAACGAGCAGTACTTC.

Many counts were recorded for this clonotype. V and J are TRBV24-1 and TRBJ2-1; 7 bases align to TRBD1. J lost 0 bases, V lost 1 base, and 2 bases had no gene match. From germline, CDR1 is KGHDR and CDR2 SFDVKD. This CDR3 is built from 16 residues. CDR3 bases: TGTGCCACCAGTGATTTAGGGGACAGCTCCTACAATGAGCAGTTCTTC. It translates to CATSDLGDSSYNEQFF.

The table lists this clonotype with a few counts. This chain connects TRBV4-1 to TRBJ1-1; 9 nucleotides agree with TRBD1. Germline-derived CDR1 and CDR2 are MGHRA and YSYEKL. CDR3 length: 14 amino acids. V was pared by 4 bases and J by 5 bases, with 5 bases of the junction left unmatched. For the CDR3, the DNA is TGCGCCAGCAGCCCCCCGACAGGGGGGACTGAAGCTTTCTTT. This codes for CASSPPTGGTEAFF.

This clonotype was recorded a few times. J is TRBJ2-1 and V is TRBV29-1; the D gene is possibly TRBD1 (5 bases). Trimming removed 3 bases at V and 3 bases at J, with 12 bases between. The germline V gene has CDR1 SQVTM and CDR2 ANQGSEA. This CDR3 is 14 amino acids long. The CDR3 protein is CSVDDAGFYNEQFF. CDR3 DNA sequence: TGCAGCGTTGACGATGCAGGGTTCTACAATGAGCAGTTCTTC.

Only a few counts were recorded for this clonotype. This chain's CDR3 is CASTQAPYEQYF. CDR3 sequence (DNA): TGTGCCAGCACCCAGGCCCCCTACGAGCAGTACTTC. The V call is TRBV6-1, the J call TRBJ2-7; no reliable D call. Germline V lookup: CDR1 MNHNS, CDR2 SASEGT. This CDR3 has 12 residues. Trimming removed 7 bases at V and 2 bases at J, with 9 bases between.

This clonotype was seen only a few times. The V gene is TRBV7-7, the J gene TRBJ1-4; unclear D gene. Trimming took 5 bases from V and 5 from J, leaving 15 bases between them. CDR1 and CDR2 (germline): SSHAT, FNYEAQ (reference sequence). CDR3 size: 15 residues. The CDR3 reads CASSQLLGPNEKLFF. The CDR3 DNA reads TGTGCCAGCAGCCAACTGCTCGGACCAAATGAAAAACTGTTTTTT. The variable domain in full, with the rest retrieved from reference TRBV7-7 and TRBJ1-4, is GAGVSQSPRYKVTKRGQDVTLRCDPISSHATLYWYQQALGQGPEFLTYFNYEAQPDKSGLPSDRFSAERPEGSISTLTIQRTEQRDSAMYRCASSQLLGPNEKLFFGSGTQLSVL.

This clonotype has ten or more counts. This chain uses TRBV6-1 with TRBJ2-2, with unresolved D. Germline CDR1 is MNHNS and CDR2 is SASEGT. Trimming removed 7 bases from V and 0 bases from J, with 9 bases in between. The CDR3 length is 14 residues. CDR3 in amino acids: CASTPNANTGELFF. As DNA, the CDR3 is TGTGCCAGCACTCCTAACGCGAACACCGGGGAGCTGTTTTTT.